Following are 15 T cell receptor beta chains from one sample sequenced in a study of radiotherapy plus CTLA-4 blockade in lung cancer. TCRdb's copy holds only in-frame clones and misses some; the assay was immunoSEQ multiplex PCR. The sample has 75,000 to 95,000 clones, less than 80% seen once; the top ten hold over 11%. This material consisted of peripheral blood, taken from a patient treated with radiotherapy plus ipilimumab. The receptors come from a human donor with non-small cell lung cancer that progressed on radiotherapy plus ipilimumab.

This CDR3 is CASSAGNYGYTF. The CDR3 nucleotides read TGTGCCAGCAGCGCTGGGAACTATGGCTACACCTTC. The V and J genes are TRBV6-1 and TRBJ1-2, with D unclear. There are 12 residues in the CDR3. Germline V gene data show CDR1 as MNHNS and CDR2 as SASEGT. Trimming took 6 bases from V and 2 from J, leaving 7 bases between them.

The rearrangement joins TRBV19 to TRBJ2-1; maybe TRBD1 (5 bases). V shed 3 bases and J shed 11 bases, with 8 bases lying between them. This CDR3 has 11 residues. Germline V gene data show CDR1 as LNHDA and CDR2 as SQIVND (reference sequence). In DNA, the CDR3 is TGTGCCAGTAGTATCCAGGGTCAGCAGTTCTTC. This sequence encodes CASSIQGQQFF.

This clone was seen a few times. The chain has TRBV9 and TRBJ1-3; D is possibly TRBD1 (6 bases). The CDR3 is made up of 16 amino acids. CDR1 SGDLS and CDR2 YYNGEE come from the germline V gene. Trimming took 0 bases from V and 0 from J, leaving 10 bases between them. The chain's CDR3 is CASSVEGTRSGNTIYF. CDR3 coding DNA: TGTGCCAGCAGCGTAGAAGGGACACGCTCTGGAAACACCATATATTTT.

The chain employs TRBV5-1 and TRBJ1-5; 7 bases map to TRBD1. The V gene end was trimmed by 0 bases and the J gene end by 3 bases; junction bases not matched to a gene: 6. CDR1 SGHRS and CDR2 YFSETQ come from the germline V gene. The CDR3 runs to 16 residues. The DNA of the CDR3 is TGCGCCAGCAGCTTGGGGGGGACAGACCTCAATCAGCCCCAGCATTTT. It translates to CASSLGGTDLNQPQHF.

CDR3 loop: CASSSTPHKGGGSPLHF. CDR3 sequence (DNA): TGCGCCAGCAGCTCCACCCCGCATAAGGGCGGTGGTTCACCCCTCCACTTT. This chain joins TRBV5-1 and TRBJ1-6; D call uncertain. The CDR3 spans 17 residues. Germline V gives CDR1 SGHRS, CDR2 YFSETQ. V shed 3 bases and J shed 9 bases, with 22 bases lying between them.

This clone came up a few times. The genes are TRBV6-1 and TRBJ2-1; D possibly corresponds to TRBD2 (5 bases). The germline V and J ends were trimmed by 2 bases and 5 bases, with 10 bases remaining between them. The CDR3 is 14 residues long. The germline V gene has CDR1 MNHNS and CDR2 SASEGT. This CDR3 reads CASSESVGNNEQFF. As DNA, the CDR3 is TGTGCCAGCAGTGAAAGCGTCGGGAACAATGAGCAGTTCTTC.

CDR3 nucleotide sequence: TGTGCCAGTACCGACAGACCCAATCAGCCCCAGCATTTT. It encodes CASTDRPNQPQHF. V is TRBV19 and J is TRBJ1-5; the D gene is possibly TRBD1 (5 bases). This CDR3 is built from 13 residues. The germline CDR1 and CDR2 sequences are LNHDA and SQIVND (reference sequence). Deletions cut 7 bases from V and 3 bases from J, with 10 bases between.

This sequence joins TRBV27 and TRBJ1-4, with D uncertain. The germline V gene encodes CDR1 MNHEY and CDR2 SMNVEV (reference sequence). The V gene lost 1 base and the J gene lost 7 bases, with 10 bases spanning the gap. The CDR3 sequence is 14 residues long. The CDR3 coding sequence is TGTGCCAGCAGTTTATGGTTTGCGGGTGAAAAACTGTTTTTT. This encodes CASSLWFAGEKLFF.

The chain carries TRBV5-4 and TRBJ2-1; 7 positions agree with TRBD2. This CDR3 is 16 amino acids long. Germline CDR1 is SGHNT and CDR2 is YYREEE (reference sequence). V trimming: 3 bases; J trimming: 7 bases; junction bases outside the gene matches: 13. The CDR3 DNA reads TGTGCCAGCAGCTGGGGAGCGGGGTGGGCCGGAAATGAGCAGTTCTTC. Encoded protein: CASSWGAGWAGNEQFF.

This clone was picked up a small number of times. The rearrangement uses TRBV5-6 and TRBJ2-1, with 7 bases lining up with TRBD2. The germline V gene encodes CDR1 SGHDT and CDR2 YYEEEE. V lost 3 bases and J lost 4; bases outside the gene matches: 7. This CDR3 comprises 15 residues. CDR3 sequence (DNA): TGTGCCAGCAGCTCTCAGTGGGGGGGTTACAATGAGCAGTTCTTC. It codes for CASSSQWGGYNEQFF.

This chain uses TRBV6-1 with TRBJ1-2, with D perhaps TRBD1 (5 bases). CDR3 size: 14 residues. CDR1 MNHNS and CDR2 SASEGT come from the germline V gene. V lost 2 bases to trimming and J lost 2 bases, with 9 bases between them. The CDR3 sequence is CASSESGGNYGYTF. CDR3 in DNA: TGTGCCAGCAGTGAATCGGGGGGGAACTATGGCTACACCTTC.

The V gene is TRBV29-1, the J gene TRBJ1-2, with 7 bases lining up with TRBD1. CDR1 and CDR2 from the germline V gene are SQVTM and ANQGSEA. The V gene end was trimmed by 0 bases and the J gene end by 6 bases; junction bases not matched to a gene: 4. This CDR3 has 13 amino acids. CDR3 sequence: CSVEDRGNHGYTF. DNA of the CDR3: TGCAGCGTTGAAGACAGGGGGAACCATGGCTACACCTTC.

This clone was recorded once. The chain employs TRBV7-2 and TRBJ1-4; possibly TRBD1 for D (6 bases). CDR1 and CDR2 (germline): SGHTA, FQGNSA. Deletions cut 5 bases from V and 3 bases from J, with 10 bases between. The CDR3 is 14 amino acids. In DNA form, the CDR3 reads TGTGCCAGCAGCCCAGGGGCGGCTAATGAAAAACTGTTTTTT. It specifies CASSPGAANEKLFF.

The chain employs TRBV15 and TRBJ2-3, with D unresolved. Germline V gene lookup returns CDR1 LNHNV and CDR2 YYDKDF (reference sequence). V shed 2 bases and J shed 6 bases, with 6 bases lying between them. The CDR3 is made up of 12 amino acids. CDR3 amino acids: CATSRLSDTQYF. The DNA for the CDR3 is TGTGCCACCAGCAGACTCAGTGATACGCAGTATTTT.

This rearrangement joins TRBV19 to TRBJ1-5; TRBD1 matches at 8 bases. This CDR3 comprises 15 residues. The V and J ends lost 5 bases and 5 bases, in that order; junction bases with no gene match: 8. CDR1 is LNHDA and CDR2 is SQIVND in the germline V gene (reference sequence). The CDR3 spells CASSPWQGAHQPQHF. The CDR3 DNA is TGTGCCAGTAGTCCCTGGCAGGGGGCACATCAGCCCCAGCATTTT.